The 24 T cell receptor beta chains below come from one sample, sequenced in a study of blood T cell repertoires in COVID-19. Sequencing used immunoSEQ multiplex PCR; TCRdb keeps in-frame clones, though not all of them. This table has fewer than 200,000 clones, approximately 80% appearing once. Source material: PBMCs or T cells enriched from blood (not recorded which). The receptors originated from a woman aged 60-75 years with acute COVID-19.

The chain is built from TRBV24-1 and TRBJ2-4; TRBD1 matches 9 bases. Germline lookup yields CDR1 KGHDR and CDR2 SFDVKD. The ends lost 2 bases at V and 0 bases at J; junction bases unmatched: 16. The CDR3 totals 21 residues. The CDR3 region is CATSDSPGQGTSELAKNIQYF. CDR3 bases: TGTGCCACCAGTGATTCCCCCGGACAGGGGACGTCGGAACTAGCCAAAAACATTCAGTACTTC.

The V and J genes are TRBV19 and TRBJ2-1; 8 bases line up with TRBD1. V gave up 3 bases and J gave up 5 bases; unmatched junction bases: 9. Germline CDR1 and CDR2: LNHDA and SQIVND (reference sequence). The CDR3 is 16 amino acids. CDR3 DNA: TGTGCCAGTAGTATTCCAGGGCAGGGGGCGAACAATGAGCAGTTCTTC. This translates into CASSIPGQGANNEQFF.

The chain employs TRBV18 and TRBJ1-1; the match to TRBD1 covers 8 bases. Germline-derived CDR1 and CDR2 are KGHSH and LQKENI. J gave up 4 bases and V 6 bases, and 13 bases lay outside the gene matches. CDR3 length: 16 amino acids. This chain's CDR3 is CASSQGTGFDGTEAFF. In DNA, the CDR3 is TGTGCCAGCTCTCAAGGGACAGGTTTTGATGGCACTGAAGCTTTCTTT.

This sequence joins TRBV9 and TRBJ2-2, with 8 bases lining up with TRBD2. The CDR3 is 15 amino acids. With 4 bases clipped from V and 3 bases from J, the junction kept 5 bases outside the gene matches. Germline-derived CDR1 and CDR2 are SGDLS and YYNGEE. The CDR3: CASSPRLAYTGELFF. CDR3 DNA sequence: TGTGCCAGCAGCCCTCGACTAGCGTACACCGGGGAGCTGTTTTTT.

The gene calls are TRBV2 and TRBJ2-5; tentative D call: TRBD1 (6 bases). Trimming took off 2 bases at V and 4 bases at J, with 11 bases between the two ends. This CDR3 is built from 14 residues. In germline, CDR1 is SNHLY, CDR2 FYNNEI. The CDR3 spells CASSESAGVETQYF. The CDR3 nucleotides read TGTGCCAGCAGTGAATCGGCAGGGGTAGAGACCCAGTACTTC.

This chain connects TRBV7-2 to TRBJ1-2; TRBD1 is a possible D gene (5 bases). Germline CDR1 and CDR2: SGHTA and FQGNSA. V dropped 2 bases and J dropped 2 bases, with 6 bases sitting between them. The CDR3 spans 13 residues. The DNA for the CDR3 is TGTGCCAGCAGCTTACCAGGGAACTATGGCTACACCTTC. Its protein is CASSLPGNYGYTF. The full variable domain, rest sourced from reference TRBV7-2 and TRBJ1-2, is GAGVSQSPSNKVTEKGKDVELRCDPISGHTALYWYRQSLGQGLEFLIYFQGNSAPDKSGLPSDRFSAERTGGSVSTLTIQRTQQEDSAVYLCASSLPGNYGYTFGSGTRLTVV.

CDR3 nucleotide sequence: TGTGCCAGCAGTTACTCTAGCGGCTTCACAGATACGCAGTATTTT. Protein sequence: CASSYSSGFTDTQYF. The chain uses TRBV6-6 and TRBJ2-3, with a weak D call TRBD2 (6 bases). CDR1 is MNHNY, CDR2 SVGAGI, per germline (reference sequence). The CDR3 runs to 15 residues. The V end was cut by 0 bases, the J end by 2 bases, with 9 bases between.

This clone was found many times. The chain links TRBV4-1 to TRBJ1-3; TRBD1 aligns across 9 bases. This CDR3 spans 17 amino acids. With 4 bases clipped from V and 2 bases from J, the junction kept 9 bases outside the gene matches. The germline V gene encodes CDR1 MGHRA and CDR2 YSYEKL. CDR3 in DNA: TGCGCCAGCAGCCCCCGGGTGGGGGACAGGGCTGGAAACACCATATATTTT. Protein product: CASSPRVGDRAGNTIYF.

This clone was detected once. This chain connects TRBV19 to TRBJ1-5, with TRBD1 identical over 8 bases. J lost 6 bases, V lost 9 bases, and 13 bases had no gene match. The CDR3 sequence is 15 residues long. The V gene's germline CDR1 is LNHDA and CDR2 SQIVND (reference sequence). CDR3 loop: CASRITGGEGQPQHF. The CDR3 DNA is TGTGCCAGCCGTATTACAGGGGGTGAGGGTCAGCCCCAGCATTTT.

This chain uses TRBV30 with TRBJ1-4; no firm D call. The CDR3 totals 15 residues. V lost 0 bases and J lost 7, with 15 bases in between. From germline, CDR1 is GTSNPN and CDR2 SVGIG (reference sequence). The CDR3 DNA reads as TGTGCCTGGAGTGTAGGAGGTTTACGGATTGAAAAACTGTTTTTT. Its protein is CAWSVGGLRIEKLFF. The full variable domain, its missing parts supplied by reference TRBV30 and TRBJ1-4, is SQTIHQWPATLVQPVGSPLSLECTVEGTSNPNLYWYRQAAGRGLQLLFYSVGIGQISSEVPQNLSASRPQDRQFILSSKKLLLSDSGFYLCAWSVGGLRIEKLFFGSGTQLSVL.

With regard to this clone: At one of its ends the junction is not consistent with the germline gene, which may arise from a read error. The chain joins TRBV6-5 to TRBJ1-1, with a weak D call TRBD1 (5 bases). Germline CDR1 MNHEY, CDR2 SVGAGI. The CDR3 runs 11 residues. In DNA, the CDR3 is TGCGCGAGCGGGGCGAACACTGAAGCTTTCTTT. Encoded protein: CASGANTEAFF.

This chain links TRBV21-1 with TRBJ1-4; the table assigns TRBD1, which was not confirmed against the DNA. TRBV21-1 is reported as a pseudogene. The length of the CDR3 is 16 residues. The CDR3: CASSKEIGQGSEKLFF. Written as DNA, the CDR3 is TGTGCCAGCAGCAAAGAGATCGGACAGGGGAGCGAAAAACTGTTTTTT.

The V call is TRBV11-3, the J call TRBJ2-3; 7 nucleotides agree with TRBD1. This CDR3 has 14 amino acids. The V gene end was trimmed by 6 bases and the J gene end by 2 bases; junction bases not matched to a gene: 5. Per the germline V gene, CDR1 is SGHNT and CDR2 is YENEEA. The CDR3 is CASSQGQLTDTQYF. The CDR3 DNA is TGTGCCAGCAGTCAGGGACAGCTCACAGATACGCAGTATTTT. The whole variable domain, filled in from reference TRBV11-3 and TRBJ2-3, reads EAGVVQSPRYKIIEKKQPVAFWCNPISGHNTLYWYLQNLGQGPELLIRYENEEAVDDSQLPKDRFSAERLKGVDSTLKIQPAELGDSAVYLCASSQGQLTDTQYFGPGTRLTVL.

The chain carries TRBV4-2 and TRBJ1-6; D is possibly TRBD1 (6 bases). V was pared by 4 bases and J by 7 bases, with 17 bases between. The germline V gene encodes CDR1 LGHNA and CDR2 YNFKEQ. The CDR3 is 16 residues long. The CDR3 sequence is CASSPTPTGLNSPLHF. In DNA, the CDR3 is TGTGCCAGCAGCCCGACACCGACAGGTCTCAATTCACCCCTCCACTTT.

The V and J genes are TRBV9 and TRBJ1-5, with D perhaps TRBD1 (6 bases). V was clipped by 0 bases and J by 2 bases, with 12 bases between them. CDR1 SGDLS and CDR2 YYNGEE come from the germline V gene. There are 16 residues in the CDR3. CDR3: CASSVGAGGGNQPQHF. Here the CDR3 DNA reads TGTGCCAGCAGCGTAGGGGCGGGGGGCGGCAATCAGCCCCAGCATTTT.

This chain connects TRBV5-5 to TRBJ1-1; D might be TRBD1 (6 bases). Trimming stripped 0 bases from V and 1 base from J, with 13 bases between. The V gene's germline CDR1 is SGHKS and CDR2 YYEKEE (reference sequence). The CDR3 has 16 amino acids. The CDR3 protein is CASSLELWTANTEAFF. The CDR3 nucleotides are TGTGCCAGCAGCTTGGAGCTCTGGACAGCGAACACTGAAGCTTTCTTT.

This clone was found a few times. The J gene is TRBJ1-1, the V gene TRBV28, with a tentative D call TRBD1 (6 bases). The V end was cut by 7 bases, the J end by 1 base, with 13 bases between. The CDR3 consists of 14 residues. CDR1 and CDR2 from the germline V gene are MDHEN and SYDVKM. The CDR3 coding sequence is TGTGCCAGCACCGACGGACAGTGGAACACTGAAGCTTTCTTT. Protein: CASTDGQWNTEAFF.

This chain connects TRBV25-1 to TRBJ1-5, with 7 bases matching TRBD1. Germline V gene sequence: CDR1 MGHDK, CDR2 SYGVNS. This CDR3 has 14 residues. The junction had 0 bases not matched to a gene; V was cut back by 2 bases and J by 2 bases. CDR3 bases: TGTGCCAGCAGTGAAGGACAGGGCAATCAGCCCCAGCATTTT. It yields the protein CASSEGQGNQPQHF.

The chain links TRBV7-9 to TRBJ2-1, with D possibly matching TRBD1 (7 bases). Germline CDR1 is SEHNR and CDR2 is FQNEAQ (reference sequence). Trimming cost V 3 bases and J 12 bases, with 9 bases left between them. This CDR3 contains 11 residues. This CDR3 reads CASSFQGGQFF. The CDR3 DNA sequence: TGTGCCAGCAGCTTTCAGGGGGGGCAGTTCTTC.

This chain links TRBV19 with TRBJ1-4; 9 positions agree with TRBD1. Germline V gene lookup returns CDR1 LNHDA and CDR2 SQIVND (reference sequence). The CDR3 spans 13 residues. The V and J ends lost 8 bases and 8 bases, in that order; junction bases with no gene match: 6. The CDR3 DNA is TGTGCCAGTCAACAGGGGGCTTGGGAAAAACTGTTTTTT. Protein product: CASQQGAWEKLFF. The full variable domain, with the rest looked up from reference TRBV19 and TRBJ1-4, is DGGITQSPKYLFRKEGQNVTLSCEQNLNHDAMYWYRQDPGQGLRLIYYSQIVNDFQKGDIAEGYSVSREKKESFPLTVTSAQKNPTAFYLCASQQGAWEKLFFGSGTQLSVL.

The J gene is TRBJ2-6, the V gene TRBV6-2 or TRBV6-3, with D maybe TRBD1 (6 bases). CDR3 length equals 18 residues. Germline CDR1 and CDR2: MNHEY and SVGEGT. V lost 5 bases, J lost 0 bases, and 17 bases lay in between. The CDR3 protein is CASSLLGHVPSGANVLTF. Here the CDR3 DNA reads TGTGCCAGCAGTCTCTTGGGACACGTCCCCTCTGGGGCCAACGTCCTGACTTTC.

For the CDR3, the DNA is TGTGCCAGCAGCCAATACCAGGGAAACACCGGGGAGCTGTTTTTT. It yields the protein CASSQYQGNTGELFF. The chain has TRBV14 and TRBJ2-2; D may be TRBD1 (5 bases). The CDR3 runs 15 residues. The ends were cut back, 2 bases at V and 2 bases at J, with 9 bases in the middle. Germline V gives CDR1 SGHDN, CDR2 FVKESK.

This clone was counted between two and nine times. The genes are TRBV5-1 and TRBJ2-7; possibly TRBD1 for D (5 bases). The CDR3 is made up of 16 amino acids. Germline values: CDR1 SGHRS, CDR2 YFSETQ. The V and J ends lost 0 bases and 0 bases respectively, with 13 bases between them. Here the CDR3 reads CASSLGLGPLSYEQYF. The CDR3, as DNA: TGCGCCAGCAGCTTGGGTTTGGGGCCACTCTCCTACGAGCAGTACTTC.

The J gene is TRBJ2-2, the V gene TRBV23-1; 8 nucleotides line up with TRBD1. TRBV23-1 is recorded as an ORF, its role being uncertain. Trimming at V came to 6 bases and at J to 6 bases, leaving 3 bases not matched to a gene. The CDR3 loop spans 13 amino acids. The CDR3 here is CASRTGDPGELFF. The CDR3 DNA reads TGCGCCAGCAGGACAGGGGACCCCGGGGAGCTGTTTTTT.